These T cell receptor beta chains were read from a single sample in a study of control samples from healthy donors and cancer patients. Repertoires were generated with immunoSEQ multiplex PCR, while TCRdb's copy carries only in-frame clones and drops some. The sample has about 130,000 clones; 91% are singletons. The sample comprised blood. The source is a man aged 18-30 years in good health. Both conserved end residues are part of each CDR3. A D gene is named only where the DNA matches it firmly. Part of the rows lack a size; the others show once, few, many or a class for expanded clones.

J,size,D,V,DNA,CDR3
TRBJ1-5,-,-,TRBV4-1,TGCGCCAGCAGCCAGGCGGTGGGGGCAATACAGCCCCAGCATTTT,CASSQAVGAIQPQHF
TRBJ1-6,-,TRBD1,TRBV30,TGTGCCTGGAGTGGACAGGGGTGGTTTTCACCCCTCCACTTT,CAWSGQGWFSPLHF
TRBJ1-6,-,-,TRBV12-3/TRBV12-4,TGTGCCAGCAGTTTTAGAGGGTCACCCCTCCACTTT,CASSFRGSPLHF
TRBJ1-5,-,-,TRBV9,TGTGCCAGCAGCGCAGACCTAGGGAGCAATCAGCCCCAGCATTTT,CASSADLGSNQPQHF
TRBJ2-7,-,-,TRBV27,TGTGCCAGCAGTTTAGGGGCAGCCTACTACGAGCAGTACTTC,CASSLGAAYYEQYF
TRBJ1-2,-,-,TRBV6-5,TGTGCCAGCACTTTAACCTCGAAGGGCTATGGCTACACCTTC,CASTLTSKGYGYTF
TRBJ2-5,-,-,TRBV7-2,TGTGCCAGCAGCCTGTACCAAGAGACCCAGTACTTC,CASSLYQETQYF
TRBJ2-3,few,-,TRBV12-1,TGTGCCAGCAGCTTTGCGCGGGTGTTAGGGGGACAGGGGGCGAAAGATACGCAGTATTTT,CASSFARVLGGQGAKDTQYF
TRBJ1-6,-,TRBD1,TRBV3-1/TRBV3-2,TGTGCCAGCAGCCAAGTGGGACAGAAAACTTATAATTCACCCCTCCACTTT,CASSQVGQKTYNSPLHF
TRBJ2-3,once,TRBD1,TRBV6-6,TGTGCCAGCAGTCCGACAGGGGGCCAAGATACGCAGTATTTT,CASSPTGGQDTQYF
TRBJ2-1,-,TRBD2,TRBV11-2,TGTGCCAGCATCCCTAGCGGGGGGATGAATTGGGAGCAGTTCTTC,CASIPSGGMNWEQFF
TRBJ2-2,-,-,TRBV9,TGTGCCAGCAGCGAGGGACCCGAGGACGGGGAGCTGTTTTTT,CASSEGPEDGELFF
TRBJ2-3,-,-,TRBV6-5,TGTGCCAGCAAGGGCGGGGGCACAGATACGCAGTATTTT,CASKGGGTDTQYF
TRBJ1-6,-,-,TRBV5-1,TGCGCCAGCAGCCGAAATCTGGGGGGACCGACCAACGATAATTCACCCCTCCACTTT,CASSRNLGGPTNDNSPLHF
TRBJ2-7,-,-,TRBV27,TGTGCCAGCAGTTTAAATTTAGGAGGGGGGGCCTACGAGCAGTACTTC,CASSLNLGGGAYEQYF
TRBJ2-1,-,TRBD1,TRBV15,TGTGCCACCAGCAGAGAGTGGACAGGGGGTGGGCAGTTCTTC,CATSREWTGGGQFF
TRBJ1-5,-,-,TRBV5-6,TGTGCCAGCAGCTTACGGAATCAGCCCCAGCATTTT,CASSLRNQPQHF
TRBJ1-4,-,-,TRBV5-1,TGCGCCAGCAGCTTCTCCGGGGTTAGAAATGAAAAACTGTTTTTT,CASSFSGVRNEKLFF
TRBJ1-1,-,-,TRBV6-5,TGTGCCAGCAGTTACTCGGGGGAGGGGACTGAAGCTTTCTTT,CASSYSGEGTEAFF
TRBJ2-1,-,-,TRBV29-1,TGCAGCGTTGTCGGGGCCCCCTCCTACAATGAGCAGTTCTTC,CSVVGAPSYNEQFF
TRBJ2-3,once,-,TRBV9,TGTGCCAGCAGCGTAGGTCGGGTAGATACGCAGTATTTT,CASSVGRVDTQYF
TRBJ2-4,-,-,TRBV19,TGTGCCAGTAGTATCGGGGGTAAGGGGAACATTCAGTACTTC,CASSIGGKGNIQYF
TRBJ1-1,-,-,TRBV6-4,TGTGCCAGCAATAAACAGGGAACTGAAGCTTTCTTT,CASNKQGTEAFF